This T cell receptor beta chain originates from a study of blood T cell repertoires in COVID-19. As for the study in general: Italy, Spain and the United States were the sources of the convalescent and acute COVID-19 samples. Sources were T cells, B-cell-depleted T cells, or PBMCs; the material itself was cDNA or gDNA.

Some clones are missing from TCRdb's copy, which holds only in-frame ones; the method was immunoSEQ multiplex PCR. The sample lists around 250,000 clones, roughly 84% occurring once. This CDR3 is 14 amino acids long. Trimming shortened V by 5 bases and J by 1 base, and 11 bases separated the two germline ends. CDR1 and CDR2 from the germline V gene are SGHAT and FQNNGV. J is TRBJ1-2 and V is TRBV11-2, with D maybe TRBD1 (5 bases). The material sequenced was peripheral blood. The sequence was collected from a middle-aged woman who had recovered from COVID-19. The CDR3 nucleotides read TGTGCCAGCAGCCAGGGAAGAATTAACTATGGCTACACCTTC. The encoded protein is CASSQGRINYGYTF. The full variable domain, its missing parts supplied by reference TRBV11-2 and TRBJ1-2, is EAGVAQSPRYKIIEKRQSVAFWCNPISGHATLYWYQQILGQGPKLLIQFQNNGVVDDSQLPKDRFSAERLKGVDSTLKIQPAKLEDSAVYLCASSQGRINYGYTFGSGTRLTVV.